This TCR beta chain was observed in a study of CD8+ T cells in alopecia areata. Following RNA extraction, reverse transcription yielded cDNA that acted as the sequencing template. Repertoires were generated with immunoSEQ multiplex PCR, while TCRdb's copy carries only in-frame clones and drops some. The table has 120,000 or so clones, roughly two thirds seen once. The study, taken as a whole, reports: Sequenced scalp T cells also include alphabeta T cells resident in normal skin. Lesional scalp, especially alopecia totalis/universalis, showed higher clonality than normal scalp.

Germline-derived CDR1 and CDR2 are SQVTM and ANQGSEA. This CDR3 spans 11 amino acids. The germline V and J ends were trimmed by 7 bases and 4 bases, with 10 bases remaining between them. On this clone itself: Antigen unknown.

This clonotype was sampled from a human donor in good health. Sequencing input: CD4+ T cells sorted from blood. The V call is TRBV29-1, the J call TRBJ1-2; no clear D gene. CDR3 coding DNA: TGCAGCGCAACCCGGGGCTATGGCTACACCTTC. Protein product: CSATRGYGYTF.